The source of this T cell receptor (beta chain) is a study of cytomegalovirus exposure and HLA in healthy donors. Study background: Both the approximately 130 validation repertoires and the approximately 700 first-cohort repertoires used the same platform, as reported by a later analysis.

Study-level findings and limits: Cytomegalovirus association was listed for around 170 TCR beta chains. The tendency of first-cohort TCR clusters to co-occur in the approximately 110 validation repertoires was identified by a subsequent analysis. Confirmation in vitro established that three CMV-associated chains were specific for CMV antigens.

The CDR3 is 15 residues long. Germline V gene data show CDR1 as SGDLS and CDR2 as YYNGEE. J gave up 6 bases and V 5 bases, and 10 bases lay outside the gene matches. As concerns this clone: Its antigen is still unknown.

Repertoires were generated with immunoSEQ multiplex PCR, while TCRdb's copy carries only in-frame clones and drops some. The sample carries under 50,000 clones, 94% recorded once. The sequence was collected from a woman younger than 30 in good health and CMV-seropositive. Sequenced: PBMCs. This chain uses TRBV9 with TRBJ2-3, with 9 bases aligning to TRBD1. The CDR3 spells CASSEQGATRDTQYF. The CDR3 DNA sequence: TGTGCCAGCAGTGAACAGGGGGCAACACGGGATACGCAGTATTTT.